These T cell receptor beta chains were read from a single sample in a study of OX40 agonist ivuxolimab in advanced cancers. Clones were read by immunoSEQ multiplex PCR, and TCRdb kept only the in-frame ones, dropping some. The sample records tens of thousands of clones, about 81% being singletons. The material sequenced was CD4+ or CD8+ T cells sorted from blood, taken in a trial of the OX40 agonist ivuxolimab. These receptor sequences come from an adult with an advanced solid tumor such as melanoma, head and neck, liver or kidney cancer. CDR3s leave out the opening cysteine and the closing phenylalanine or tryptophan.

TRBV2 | ASRLPGRGDYEQY
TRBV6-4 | ASSEVASGTGELF
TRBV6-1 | ASSEAGRWSGYEQF
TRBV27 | ASSTPSRDSGNTIY
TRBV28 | ASSALGTLH
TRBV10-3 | AAAQRESSYNEQF
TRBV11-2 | ASSHDSYKNTEAF
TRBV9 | ASSVSGVSSYEQY
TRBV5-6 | ASSGGPRSGNTIY
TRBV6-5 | ASLSRGFGTEAF
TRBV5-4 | ASSLELGPLHPEAF
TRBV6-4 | ASSLNRRWF
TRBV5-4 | ASSDGTGGFNQPQH
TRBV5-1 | ASSLDLSNTDTQY
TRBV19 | ASSIVGSRSPLH
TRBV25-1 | ASSAAGSGNTIY
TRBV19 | ASSTLAAIYNEQF
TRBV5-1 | ASSQRPGLARNTDTQY
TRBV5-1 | ASSLEGGGQNEQF
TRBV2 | ASSVSENYGYT
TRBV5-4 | ASSLGGLAGAPRGSDTQY
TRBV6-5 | ASSYQRGGNYGYT
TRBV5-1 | ASSWGSRTSGYEQY
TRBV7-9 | ASSSLTGRAEAF
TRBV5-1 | ASSELAGSGELF
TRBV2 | ASTFSGRDDTGELF
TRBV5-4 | ASSPQLGMNTEAF
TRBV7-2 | ASSYRDSSTDTQY
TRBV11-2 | ASSLRPGPTNYGYT
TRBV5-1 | ASSLEVNTEAF
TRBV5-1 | ASSPGTGDNEQF
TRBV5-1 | ASSLGPGQGEKLF
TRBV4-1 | ASSQAKGLAGVETQY
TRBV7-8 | ASSLALVSLETQY
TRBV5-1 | ASSLEGDAYNEQF
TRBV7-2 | ASSLVSGGRETQY
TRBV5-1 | ASSLYGAGTGELF
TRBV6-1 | ASTTQTGGNTEAF
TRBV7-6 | ASSPRVSERFRSYEQY
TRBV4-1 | ASSQDGTATDTQY
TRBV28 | ASQPGTAFYNEQF
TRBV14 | ASSQDSTGGAGGNNEQF
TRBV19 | ASSIRLAYSYEQY
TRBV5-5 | ASSLLQGGGEQF
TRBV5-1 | ASSLEGGNQPQH
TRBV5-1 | ASGSGGWTATETQY
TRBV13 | ASSRGTVHYGYT
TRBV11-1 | ASSPQLNQETQY
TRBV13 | ASSSTGQGLDEQY
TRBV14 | ASSQDLPRGGLLQSSYNEQF